These 13 T cell receptor beta chains originate from one sample sequenced in a study of CD4+ T cells in melanoma. Clones were read by immunoSEQ multiplex PCR, and TCRdb kept only the in-frame ones, dropping some. The table records over 45,000 clones, roughly 69% of them present only once. Sample: tumor tissue. These receptors all stem from a human donor with melanoma.

The V gene is TRBV27, the J gene TRBJ2-5, with a possible D match to TRBD2 (5 bases). Germline-derived CDR1 and CDR2 are MNHEY and SMNVEV (reference sequence). V lost 5 bases and J lost 5, with 12 bases in between. The CDR3 covers 13 residues. The CDR3 DNA follows: TGTGCCAGCAGTACGAGGGCTTCGGAGACCCAGTACTTC. Translated: CASSTRASETQYF.

This clone has more than one count but fewer than ten. The J gene is TRBJ2-1, the V gene TRBV9, with 7 positions matching TRBD2. This CDR3 is 13 amino acids long. Germline V gene data show CDR1 as SGDLS and CDR2 as YYNGEE. Germline trimming cut 4 bases from V and 8 bases from J; bases unmatched to any gene: 6. CDR3 DNA sequence: TGTGCCAGCAGCCCATGGGGGGGGGATGAGCAGTTCTTC. Amino acids: CASSPWGGDEQFF.

The chain joins TRBV19 to TRBJ2-7; 9 positions agree with TRBD1. Germline values: CDR1 LNHDA, CDR2 SQIVND (reference sequence). The CDR3 is made up of 17 amino acids. The V gene end was trimmed by 3 bases and the J gene end by 4 bases; junction bases not matched to a gene: 13. CDR3 DNA: TGTGCCAGTAGTATGAGACAGGGGGACTATCAACCTTACGAGCAGTACTTC. Translated, it gives CASSMRQGDYQPYEQYF.

J is TRBJ2-5 and V is TRBV7-9; maybe TRBD1 (6 bases). CDR1 and CDR2 (germline): SEHNR, FQNEAQ (reference sequence). V dropped 3 bases and J dropped 0 bases, with 17 bases sitting between them. This CDR3 is 17 amino acids long. CDR3 protein: CASSFLTGTTYQETQYF. In nucleotides, the CDR3 is TGTGCCAGCAGCTTCCTTACCGGGACAACGTACCAAGAGACCCAGTACTTC.

This chain links TRBV9 with TRBJ1-2; TRBD1 aligns across 11 bases. J was trimmed by 2 bases and V by 0 bases; bases with no gene match: 3. Germline lookup yields CDR1 SGDLS and CDR2 YYNGEE. The CDR3 has 16 residues. The CDR3 nucleotides are TGTGCCAGCAGCGTAGCGGGGGACAGGGGGAACTATGGCTACACCTTC. Encoded protein: CASSVAGDRGNYGYTF. The whole variable domain, remainder taken from reference TRBV9 and TRBJ1-2, is DSGVTQTPKHLITATGQRVTLRCSPRSGDLSVYWYQQSLDQGLQFLIQYYNGEERAKGNILERFSAQQFPDLHSELNLSSLELGDSALYFCASSVAGDRGNYGYTFGSGTRLTVV.

V and J are TRBV5-6 and TRBJ2-2, with D possibly being TRBD2 (5 bases). The CDR3 sequence is 17 residues long. V lost 3 bases and J 0 bases, leaving 15 bases between the germline ends. Germline assignment: CDR1 SGHDT and CDR2 YYEEEE. Written as DNA, the CDR3 is TGTGCCAGCAGCTCAAAAATTACTAGGACGAACACCGGGGAGCTGTTTTTT. Amino acids: CASSSKITRTNTGELFF.

The rearrangement uses TRBV2 and TRBJ2-6; D is ambiguous. The length of the CDR3 is 14 residues. V lost 8 bases to trimming and J lost 3 bases, with 11 bases between them. Germline V gene sequence: CDR1 SNHLY, CDR2 FYNNEI. DNA of the CDR3: TGTGCCAGCGGAGAGGATGGTGGGGCCAACGTCCTGACTTTC. This encodes CASGEDGGANVLTF.

This rearrangement joins TRBV18 to TRBJ1-2; D possibly corresponds to TRBD1 (6 bases). From germline, CDR1 is KGHSH and CDR2 LQKENI. The CDR3 runs to 14 residues. The ends were cut back, 4 bases at V and 4 bases at J, with 13 bases in the middle. The CDR3 is CASSLRQEIYGYTF. Here the CDR3 DNA reads TGTGCCAGCTCACTAAGACAGGAAATCTATGGCTACACCTTC.

This clone has ten or more counts. The sample has other DNA sequences that encode this CDR3 too. V usage is TRBV11-2 and J usage is TRBJ1-6; tentatively, D is TRBD1 (5 bases). V lost 1 base, J lost 5 bases, and 15 bases lay in between. The germline CDR1 and CDR2 sequences are SGHAT and FQNNGV. The CDR3 sequence is 17 residues long. The chain's CDR3 is CASSLAWGTEDNSPLHF. CDR3 DNA sequence: TGTGCCAGCAGCTTAGCCTGGGGGACGGAGGATAATTCACCCCTCCACTTT. Complete variable domain (other parts from reference TRBV11-2 and TRBJ1-6): EAGVAQSPRYKIIEKRQSVAFWCNPISGHATLYWYQQILGQGPKLLIQFQNNGVVDDSQLPKDRFSAERLKGVDSTLKIQPAKLEDSAVYLCASSLAWGTEDNSPLHFGNGTRLTVT.

This chain links TRBV13 with TRBJ2-6; D unresolved. The germline V gene has CDR1 PRHDT and CDR2 FYEKMQ (reference sequence). The V end was cut by 0 bases, the J end by 2 bases, with 5 bases between. CDR3 length: 15 residues. DNA of the CDR3: TGTGCCAGCAGCTTAGGCGGACCTGGGGCCAACGTCCTGACTTTC. This translates into CASSLGGPGANVLTF.

This clone came up a few times. J is TRBJ2-5 and V is TRBV19; TRBD1 matches 7 bases. CDR1 is LNHDA, CDR2 SQIVND, per germline (reference sequence). The V segment lost 5 bases and the J segment 5 bases; nucleotides outside the gene matches: 14. The CDR3 length is 16 residues. The CDR3 reads CASSQRGQGKRETQYF. CDR3 coding DNA: TGTGCCAGTAGTCAAAGGGGGCAGGGTAAAAGGGAGACCCAGTACTTC.

Comments on this clone: A much larger clonotype is one base distant, so this may be a read error. The chain employs TRBV2 and TRBJ1-2; D ambiguous. The CDR3 loop spans 11 amino acids. V gave up 0 bases and J gave up 8 bases, with 4 bases separating them. The germline V gene encodes CDR1 SNHLY and CDR2 FYNNEI. This chain's CDR3 is CASSEADGYTF. The CDR3 DNA follows: TGTGCCAGCAGTGAAGCGGACGGCTACACCTTC.

The gene calls are TRBV5-1 and TRBJ2-7, with D unresolved. The germline V and J ends were trimmed by 1 base and 1 base, with 12 bases remaining between them. Germline CDR1 reads SGHRS; CDR2 reads YFSETQ. The CDR3 has 15 residues. In DNA, the CDR3 is TGCGCCAGCAGCTTGTCTGTCGGACCTTCCTACGAGCAGTACTTC. This encodes CASSLSVGPSYEQYF. Looking up the rest from reference TRBV5-1 and TRBJ2-7 gives the full variable domain: KAGVTQTPRYLIKTRGQQVTLSCSPISGHRSVSWYQQTPGQGLQFLFEYFSETQRNKGNFPGRFSGRQFSNSRSEMNVSTLELGDSALYLCASSLSVGPSYEQYFGPGTRLTVT.